The 19 T cell receptor beta chains below were found in one sample sequenced in a study of cytomegalovirus exposure and HLA in healthy donors (dated by TCRdb to about 2017). Library preparation employed the immunoSEQ multiplex PCR assay. For the multiplex PCR, a mixture combining 60 forward primers for TCR Vbeta segments and 13 reverse primers for TCR Jbeta segments was used. Drawn from immuneACCESS, this table holds only the in-frame rearrangements with V and J called that TCRdb kept. Clones are partly lost; checked studies trace under half to an unresolved V gene and leave the rest unexplained. The sample includes about 180,000 clones, with 80% observed a single time. The top ten constitute approximately 2% of the sample. The sequenced sample consisted of PBMCs. The receptor source for this set is a woman in her 30s in good health and CMV-seronegative.

The chain combines TRBV6-1 with TRBJ2-3; D is possibly TRBD1 (6 bases). CDR1 is MNHNS and CDR2 is SASEGT in the germline V gene. V gave up 3 bases and J gave up 0 bases, with 13 bases separating them. The CDR3 contains 16 residues. The CDR3 DNA sequence: TGTGCCAGCAGTGACCAGGGGTCTAGGAGCACAGATACGCAGTATTTT. This gives the protein CASSDQGSRSTDTQYF.

This chain links TRBV7-9 with TRBJ1-4; perhaps TRBD1 as D (5 bases). This CDR3 spans 14 amino acids. V lost 2 bases and J 10 bases, leaving 14 bases between the germline ends. Germline V gene lookup returns CDR1 SEHNR and CDR2 FQNEAQ (reference sequence). CDR3 nucleotides: TGTGCCAGCAGCTTATTTTCAGGGAACGGAAAACTGTTTTTT. The encoded protein is CASSLFSGNGKLFF.

V is TRBV7-3 and J is TRBJ1-6; TRBD1 is a possible D gene (6 bases). V was cut by 3 bases and J by 7 bases, with 13 bases left in between. This CDR3 is built from 15 residues. From germline, CDR1 is SGHTA and CDR2 FQGTGA. As DNA, the CDR3 is TGTGCCAGCAGCTTCACAGGGACCATAAATTCACCCCTCCACTTT. Amino acids: CASSFTGTINSPLHF.

This clone was seen a few times. This chain connects TRBV7-2 to TRBJ1-2, with a tentative D call TRBD1 (5 bases). Germline V gene lookup returns CDR1 SGHTA and CDR2 FQGNSA. The CDR3 totals 14 residues. The V and J ends lost 1 base and 2 bases respectively, with 8 bases between them. The CDR3 bases are TGTGCCAGCAGCTTAGTGGCAGGGAACTATGGCTACACCTTC. Translation: CASSLVAGNYGYTF.

The V and J genes are TRBV11-1 and TRBJ1-2; D is unclear. Germline lookup yields CDR1 SGHAT and CDR2 FQDESV (reference sequence). V dropped 2 bases and J dropped 8 bases, with 9 bases sitting between them. This CDR3 has 12 residues. The DNA of the CDR3 is TGTGCCAGCAGCTTACGAGGAAGGGGCTACACCTTC. Translated: CASSLRGRGYTF.

This chain connects TRBV6-1 to TRBJ2-4; D is unclear. Germline V lookup: CDR1 MNHNS, CDR2 SASEGT. With 2 bases removed from V and 8 bases from J, the gap between germline ends came to 4 bases. There are 11 residues in the CDR3. The CDR3, as DNA: TGTGCCAGCAGTGAACTTGACATTCAGTACTTC. Translation: CASSELDIQYF.

The genes are TRBV28 and TRBJ1-4; tentatively, D is TRBD1 (6 bases). Per germline, CDR1 MDHEN and CDR2 SYDVKM. V shed 10 bases and J shed 7 bases, with 16 bases lying between them. The CDR3 loop spans 13 amino acids. The CDR3 reads CATAAGDGEKLFF. In DNA, the CDR3 is TGTGCCACCGCCGCAGGGGACGGTGAAAAACTGTTTTTT. Together with reference TRBV28 and TRBJ1-4, the CDR3 gives the full variable domain: DVKVTQSSRYLVKRTGEKVFLECVQDMDHENMFWYRQDPGLGLRLIYFSYDVKMKEKGDIPEGYSVSREKKERFSLILESASTNQTSMYLCATAAGDGEKLFFGSGTQLSVL.

The chain links TRBV7-3 to TRBJ2-1; maybe TRBD1 (5 bases). V dropped 0 bases and J dropped 0 bases, with 9 bases sitting between them. The CDR3 is made up of 16 amino acids. Per germline, CDR1 SGHTA and CDR2 FQGTGA. The CDR3 nucleotides read TGTGCCAGCAGCTTAACGGGCGACAGCTCCTACAATGAGCAGTTCTTC. It specifies CASSLTGDSSYNEQFF.

The chain couples TRBV6-5 to TRBJ2-7, with TRBD1 matching 7 bases. The CDR3 is made up of 14 amino acids. J lost 2 bases, V lost 2 bases, and 3 bases had no gene match. CDR1 and CDR2 from the germline V gene are MNHEY and SVGAGI. This chain's CDR3 is CASSYGQAAYEQYF. As DNA, the CDR3 is TGTGCCAGCAGTTACGGACAGGCCGCCTACGAGCAGTACTTC.

The J gene is TRBJ1-6, the V gene TRBV7-3; possible D gene TRBD1, 6 bases. The germline gives CDR1 SGHTA, CDR2 FQGTGA. The ends were cut back, 5 bases at V and 8 bases at J, with 16 bases in the middle. The CDR3 length is 15 residues. The CDR3, as DNA: TGTGCCAGCAGCCTCGCCAGGGGCGTTGATTCACCCCTCCACTTT. Translating it yields CASSLARGVDSPLHF.

In DNA, the CDR3 is TGTGCCAGCAGCCAAGATATACTAGCGGGAGAGACCCAGTACTTC. It codes for CASSQDILAGETQYF. The V call is TRBV4-2, the J call TRBJ2-5; 9 bases fit TRBD2. CDR1 LGHNA and CDR2 YNFKEQ come from the germline V gene. Germline trimming cut 0 bases from V and 4 bases from J; bases unmatched to any gene: 3. This CDR3 has 15 amino acids.

This clone has a single count. The chain carries TRBV18 and TRBJ1-1, with a possible D match to TRBD1 (6 bases). Trimming removed 5 bases from V and 5 bases from J, with 15 bases in between. This CDR3 is built from 14 residues. Germline V gene sequence: CDR1 KGHSH, CDR2 LQKENI. The CDR3 reads CASSSVQQGTEAFF. The DNA of the CDR3 is TGTGCCAGCTCATCCGTTCAACAGGGTACTGAAGCTTTCTTT.

The rearrangement uses TRBV10-1 and TRBJ1-5; 8 nucleotides line up with TRBD1. Germline CDR1 reads WNHNN; CDR2 reads SYGVQD (reference sequence). The CDR3 runs 13 residues. J was trimmed by 2 bases and V by 8 bases; bases with no gene match: 2. The CDR3, as DNA: TGCGCCAGCGCGACAGGGGGCAATCAGCCCCAGCATTTT. Translating gives CASATGGNQPQHF.

Here the CDR3 DNA reads TGTGCCAGCAGCGCCGCAGGGACTAATGAAAAACTGTTTTTT. Its translation is CASSAAGTNEKLFF. The chain employs TRBV9 and TRBJ1-4; TRBD1 might be the D (5 bases). This CDR3 is 14 amino acids long. Germline V gives CDR1 SGDLS, CDR2 YYNGEE. The ends were cut back, 3 bases at V and 2 bases at J, with 8 bases in the middle.

In DNA form, the CDR3 reads TGTGCCAGCAGTGAATTGGTAGCTTCGGACACTGAAGCTTTCTTT. This sequence encodes CASSELVASDTEAFF. The V and J genes are TRBV2 and TRBJ1-1, with D unresolved. V lost 2 bases, J lost 3 bases, and 13 bases lay in between. CDR3 length: 15 residues. CDR1 SNHLY and CDR2 FYNNEI come from the germline V gene.

The rearrangement uses TRBV6-1 and TRBJ1-6; 11 bases are shared with TRBD1. Trimming cost V 3 bases and J 3 bases; bases outside gene matches: 7. The germline V gene has CDR1 MNHNS and CDR2 SASEGT. The CDR3 consists of 18 residues. CDR3 amino acids: CASSDLLGTGGYNSPLHF. The CDR3 DNA is TGTGCCAGCAGTGATCTCTTAGGGACAGGGGGCTATAATTCACCCCTCCACTTT.

CDR3 nucleotides: TGTGCCAGCAGTGGACTAGCGGGGGGAGAATCCTACAATGAGCAGTTCTTC. This translates into CASSGLAGGESYNEQFF. The genes are TRBV6-1 and TRBJ2-1; TRBD2 matches 13 bases. The CDR3 covers 17 residues. The V gene's germline CDR1 is MNHNS and CDR2 SASEGT. Trimming took 4 bases from V and 1 from J; bases not matched to a gene: 4.

V is TRBV2 and J is TRBJ1-2; 10 positions agree with TRBD1. Per germline, CDR1 SNHLY and CDR2 FYNNEI. The CDR3 totals 16 residues. Losses at the gene ends were 4 bases for V and 4 bases for J; bases not matched to a gene: 9. CDR3 sequence reads: CASSVSGQGLGYGYTF. The CDR3 coding sequence is TGTGCCAGCAGTGTATCGGGACAGGGGCTCGGCTATGGCTACACCTTC. Using reference TRBV2 and TRBJ1-2 for the parts outside the CDR3, the full variable domain is EPEVTQTPSHQVTQMGQEVILRCVPISNHLYFYWYRQILGQKVEFLVSFYNNEISEKSEIFDDQFSVERPDGSNFTLKIRSTKLEDSAMYFCASSVSGQGLGYGYTFGSGTRLTVV.

In its sample, this clone was seen once. This chain joins TRBV7-8 and TRBJ2-5; D gene unclear. V lost 3 bases and J 1 base, leaving 12 bases between the germline ends. The V gene's germline CDR1 is SGHVS and CDR2 FQNEAQ. The CDR3 sequence is 15 residues long. CDR3 in DNA: TGTGCCAGCAGCTTTCTGGCGGTCACCCAAGAGACCCAGTACTTC. Translated, it gives CASSFLAVTQETQYF. The full variable domain, completed using reference TRBV7-8 and TRBJ2-5, is GAGVSQSPRYKVAKRGQDVALRCDPISGHVSLFWYQQALGQGPEFLTYFQNEAQLDKSGLPSDRFFAERPEGSVSTLKIQRTQQEDSAVYLCASSFLAVTQETQYFGPGTRLLVL.